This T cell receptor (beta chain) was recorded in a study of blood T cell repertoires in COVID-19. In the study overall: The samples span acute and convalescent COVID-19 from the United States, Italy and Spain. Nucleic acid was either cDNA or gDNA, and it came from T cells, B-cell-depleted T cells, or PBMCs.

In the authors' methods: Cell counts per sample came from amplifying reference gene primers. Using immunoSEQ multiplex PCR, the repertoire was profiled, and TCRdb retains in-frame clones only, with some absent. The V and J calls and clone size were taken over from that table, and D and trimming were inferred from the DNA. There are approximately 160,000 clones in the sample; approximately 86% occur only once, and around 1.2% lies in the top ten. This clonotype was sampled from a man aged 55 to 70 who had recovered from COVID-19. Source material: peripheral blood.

This CDR3 is CASSLTGYSNTGELFF. The CDR3 DNA is TGTGCCAGCAGTTTAACAGGGTATTCGAACACCGGGGAGCTGTTTTTT. The V gene is TRBV27, the J gene TRBJ2-2; a weak D match, TRBD1 (6 bases). V lost 2 bases and J lost 0, with 10 bases in between. Germline loops: CDR1 MNHEY, CDR2 SMNVEV (reference sequence). This CDR3 region has 16 residues.